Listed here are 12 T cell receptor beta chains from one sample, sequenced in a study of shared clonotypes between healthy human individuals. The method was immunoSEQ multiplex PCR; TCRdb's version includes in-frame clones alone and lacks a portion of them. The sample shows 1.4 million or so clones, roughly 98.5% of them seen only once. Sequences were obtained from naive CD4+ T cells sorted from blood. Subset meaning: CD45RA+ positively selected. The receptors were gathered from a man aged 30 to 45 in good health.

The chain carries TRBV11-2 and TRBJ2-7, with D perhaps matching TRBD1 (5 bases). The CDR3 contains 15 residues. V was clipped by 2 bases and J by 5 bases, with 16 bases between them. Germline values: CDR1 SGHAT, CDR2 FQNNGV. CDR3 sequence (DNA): TGTGCCAGCAGCTTAATTTCACGCGCAGGGCACGAGCAGTACTTC. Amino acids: CASSLISRAGHEQYF. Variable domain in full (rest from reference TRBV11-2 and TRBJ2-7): EAGVAQSPRYKIIEKRQSVAFWCNPISGHATLYWYQQILGQGPKLLIQFQNNGVVDDSQLPKDRFSAERLKGVDSTLKIQPAKLEDSAVYLCASSLISRAGHEQYFGPGTRLTVT.

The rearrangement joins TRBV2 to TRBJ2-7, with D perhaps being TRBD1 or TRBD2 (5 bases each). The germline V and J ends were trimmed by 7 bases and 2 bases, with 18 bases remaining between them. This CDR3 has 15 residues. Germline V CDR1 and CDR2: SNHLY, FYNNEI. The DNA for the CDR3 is TGTGCCAGCAACTCCCCTGGGGGACCCCCCTACGAGCAGTACTTC. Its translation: CASNSPGGPPYEQYF.

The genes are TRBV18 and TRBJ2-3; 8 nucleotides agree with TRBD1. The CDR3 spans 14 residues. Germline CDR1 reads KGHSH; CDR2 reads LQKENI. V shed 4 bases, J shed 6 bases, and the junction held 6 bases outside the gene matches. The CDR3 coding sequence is TGTGCCAGCTCACTATGGACAGGGAGTGATACGCAGTATTTT. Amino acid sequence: CASSLWTGSDTQYF.

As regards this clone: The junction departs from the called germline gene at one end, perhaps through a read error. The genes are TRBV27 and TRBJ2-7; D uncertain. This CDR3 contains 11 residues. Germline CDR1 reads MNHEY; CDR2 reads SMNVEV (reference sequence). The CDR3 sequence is CASSHHYVQYF. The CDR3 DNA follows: TGTGCCAGCAGTCACCACTACGTGCAGTACTTC.

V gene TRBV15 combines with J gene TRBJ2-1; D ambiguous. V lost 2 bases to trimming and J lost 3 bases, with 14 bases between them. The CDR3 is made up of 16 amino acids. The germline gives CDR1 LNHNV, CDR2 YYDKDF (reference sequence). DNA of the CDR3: TGTGCCACCAGCAGAAGCCTCCGGCTAGACTACAATGAGCAGTTCTTC. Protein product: CATSRSLRLDYNEQFF. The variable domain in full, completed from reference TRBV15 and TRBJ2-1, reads DAMVIQNPRYQVTQFGKPVTLSCSQTLNHNVMYWYQQKSSQAPKLLFHYYDKDFNNEADTPDNFQSRRPNTSFCFLDIRSPGLGDTAMYLCATSRSLRLDYNEQFFGPGTRLTVL.

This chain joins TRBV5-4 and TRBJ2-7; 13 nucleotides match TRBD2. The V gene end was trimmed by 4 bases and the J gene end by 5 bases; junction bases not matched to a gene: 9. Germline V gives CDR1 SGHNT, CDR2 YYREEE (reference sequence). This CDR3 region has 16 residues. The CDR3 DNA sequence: TGTGCCAGCAGCCCCGGAGGACTAGCGGGAGAAGACGAGCAGTACTTC. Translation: CASSPGGLAGEDEQYF.

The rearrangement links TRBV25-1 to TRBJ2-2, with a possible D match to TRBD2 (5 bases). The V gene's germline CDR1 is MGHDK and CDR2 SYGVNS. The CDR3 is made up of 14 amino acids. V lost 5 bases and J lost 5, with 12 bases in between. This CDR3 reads CASSRGQQTGELFF. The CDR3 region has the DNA TGTGCCAGCAGTCGAGGGCAACAAACCGGGGAGCTGTTTTTT.

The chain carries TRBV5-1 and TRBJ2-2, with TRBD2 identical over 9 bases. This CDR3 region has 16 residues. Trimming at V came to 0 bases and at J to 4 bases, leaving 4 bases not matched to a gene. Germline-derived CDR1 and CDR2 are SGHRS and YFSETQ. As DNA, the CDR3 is TGCGCCAGCAGCTTGGTTAGCGGGAGAGGCACCGGGGAGCTGTTTTTT. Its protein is CASSLVSGRGTGELFF.

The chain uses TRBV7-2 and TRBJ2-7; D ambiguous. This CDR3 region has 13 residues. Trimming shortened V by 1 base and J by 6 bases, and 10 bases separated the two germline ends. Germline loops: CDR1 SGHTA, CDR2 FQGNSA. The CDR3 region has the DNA TGTGCCAGCAGCTTAGATATGGGTGGCGAGCAGTACTTC. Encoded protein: CASSLDMGGEQYF.

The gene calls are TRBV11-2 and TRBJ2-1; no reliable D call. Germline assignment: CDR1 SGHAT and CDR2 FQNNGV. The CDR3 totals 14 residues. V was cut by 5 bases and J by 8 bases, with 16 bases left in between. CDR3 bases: TGTGCCAGCAGCCCTGGCCAGTTTGGCTATGAGCAGTTCTTC. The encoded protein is CASSPGQFGYEQFF.

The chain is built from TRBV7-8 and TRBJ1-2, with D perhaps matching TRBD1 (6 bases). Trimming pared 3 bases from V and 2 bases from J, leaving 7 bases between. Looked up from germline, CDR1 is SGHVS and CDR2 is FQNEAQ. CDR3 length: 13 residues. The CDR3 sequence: CASSFTGNYGYTF. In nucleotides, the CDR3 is TGTGCCAGCAGCTTTACAGGGAACTATGGCTACACCTTC.

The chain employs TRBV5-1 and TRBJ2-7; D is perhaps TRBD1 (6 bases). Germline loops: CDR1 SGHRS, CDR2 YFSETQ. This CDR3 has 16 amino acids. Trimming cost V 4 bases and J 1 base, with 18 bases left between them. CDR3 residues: CASSPASYGTSYEQYF. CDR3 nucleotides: TGCGCCAGCAGCCCGGCTTCTTATGGGACATCCTACGAGCAGTACTTC.